This TCR beta chain was retrieved from a study of vaccination effects on CD4 cells after COVID-19. Viral peptide pools were used in the ViraFEST assay to expand antigen-specific CD4+ T cells, and sequencing came afterward. Having been cultured for approximately ten days, the cells underwent CD4+ T cell isolation. All vaccine recipients tested negative for nucleocapsid antibodies and had never contracted SARS-CoV-2 infection. A few million PBMC were placed in each well, which was supplemented with about 9.3 IU/ml IL-2 and about 10 ug/ml peptides. Cells had half their medium changed to IL-2 medium on days 3 and 7. General study findings and limits: Whether induced by infection or by vaccine, clones showed marked clonal contraction late after vaccination.

Between the trimmed V and J ends, which lost 5 bases and 10 bases, there was a span of 10 bases. The length of the CDR3 is 12 residues. The germline V gene encodes CDR1 SGHRS and CDR2 YFSETQ. Repertoires were generated with immunoSEQ multiplex PCR, while TCRdb's copy carries only in-frame clones and drops some. The table lists 30,000 or so clones, about 63% of them singletons. This clone was found a few times. Its specificity is not known. This specimen was CD4+ T cells from PBMCs cultured with HCoV-229E spike peptides, taken before COVID-19 vaccination. This clonotype was obtained from a human donor who received a COVID-19 vaccine. The chain combines TRBV5-1 with TRBJ1-6; D gene unclear. The CDR3 DNA reads as TGCGCCAGCAGGCAAGGGAACTCACCCCTCCACTTT. It encodes CASRQGNSPLHF.